Shown below are 13 T cell receptor beta chains from a single sample sequenced in a study of T cell clones after liver transplantation. Here immunoSEQ multiplex PCR was the method, and the copy in TCRdb shows in-frame clones only, minus some. The sample has some 11,000 clones, around 71% seen once; the top ten hold under 25%. The sequencing used CD4+ T cells from blood, collected around 32 months after liver transplant. All receptors come from a human patient who received a liver transplant. The graft donor may account for some of the T cells.

CDR3 protein: CASSSGQGDEQYF. Here the CDR3 DNA reads TGTGCCAGCAGCTCTGGACAGGGAGACGAGCAGTACTTC. The genes are TRBV11-1 and TRBJ2-7; TRBD1 matches 8 bases. This CDR3 has 13 amino acids. With V trimmed by 4 bases and J by 5 bases, 4 bases remained unmatched. CDR1 SGHAT and CDR2 FQDESV come from the germline V gene (reference sequence).

The rearrangement uses TRBV7-9 and TRBJ2-1, with 9 bases lining up with TRBD2. Germline V lookup: CDR1 SEHNR, CDR2 FQNEAQ (reference sequence). The CDR3 extends over 16 amino acids. The ends lost 5 bases at V and 6 bases at J; junction bases unmatched: 11. The CDR3 region has the DNA TGTGCCAGCAGCGGCGGGGGGGCCCTACCCTTCAATGAGCAGTTCTTC. Translation gives CASSGGGALPFNEQFF.

This chain connects TRBV6-1 to TRBJ2-5; 11 nucleotides line up with TRBD2. Trimming at V came to 6 bases and at J to 1 base, leaving 4 bases not matched to a gene. CDR1 is MNHNS, CDR2 SASEGT, per germline. This CDR3 comprises 15 residues. The DNA of the CDR3 is TGTGCCAGCAGCCCCCTAGCGGGGGGCCAAGAGACCCAGTACTTC. It encodes CASSPLAGGQETQYF.

The V gene is TRBV4-1, the J gene TRBJ1-2; D unclear. Germline CDR1 MGHRA, CDR2 YSYEKL. The germline V and J ends were trimmed by 4 bases and 0 bases, with 12 bases remaining between them. This CDR3 spans 15 amino acids. The CDR3 is CASSPSADSNYGYTF. CDR3 DNA sequence: TGCGCCAGCAGCCCGAGCGCAGACTCTAACTATGGCTACACCTTC.

This chain links TRBV29-1 with TRBJ1-1, with D possibly matching TRBD1 (5 bases). Trimming stripped 6 bases from V and 0 bases from J, with 11 bases between. This CDR3 region has 13 residues. CDR1 is SQVTM, CDR2 ANQGSEA, per germline. The CDR3 protein is CSVRDPLNTEAFF. DNA for the CDR3: TGCAGCGTCAGGGATCCCCTGAACACTGAAGCTTTCTTT.

The rearrangement joins TRBV6-1 to TRBJ2-5, with no clear D. The J call is in doubt because the DNA end fits TRBJ2-7 better. The CDR3 sequence is 13 residues long. Per germline, CDR1 MNHNS and CDR2 SASEGT. The CDR3 region is CASSEQASYEQYF. The CDR3, as DNA: TGTGCCAGCAGTGAACAGGCTTCCTACGAGCAGTACTTC.

This clone has only a few counts. The V gene is TRBV15, the J gene TRBJ2-7; the D gene is possibly TRBD2 (5 bases). The V and J ends lost 0 bases and 7 bases respectively, with 10 bases between them. This CDR3 has 13 amino acids. The germline CDR1 and CDR2 sequences are LNHNV and YYDKDF (reference sequence). CDR3 nucleotides: TGTGCCACCAGCAGAGACCTCCGGAGGGAGCAGTACTTC. Residues: CATSRDLRREQYF.

The CDR3 reads CASSLGTGVYEQYF. Here the CDR3 DNA reads TGCGCCAGCAGCTTGGGGACAGGGGTCTACGAGCAGTACTTC. The chain uses TRBV5-1 and TRBJ2-7, with 9 nucleotides matching TRBD1. The V gene end was trimmed by 0 bases and the J gene end by 3 bases; junction bases not matched to a gene: 1. Germline V CDR1 and CDR2: SGHRS, YFSETQ. This CDR3 region has 14 residues. Supplemented by reference TRBV5-1 and TRBJ2-7, the full variable domain reads KAGVTQTPRYLIKTRGQQVTLSCSPISGHRSVSWYQQTPGQGLQFLFEYFSETQRNKGNFPGRFSGRQFSNSRSEMNVSTLELGDSALYLCASSLGTGVYEQYFGPGTRLTVT.

The genes are TRBV9 and TRBJ2-3, with TRBD2 matching over 9 bases. Trimming cost V 4 bases and J 6 bases; bases outside gene matches: 18. CDR1 is SGDLS and CDR2 is YYNGEE in the germline V gene. The CDR3 length is 18 residues. CDR3 in amino acids: CASSPGFDSWTSEDTQYF. The CDR3, as DNA: TGTGCCAGCAGCCCCGGATTCGATAGTTGGACTAGCGAGGATACGCAGTATTTT.

This clone was detected only once. The gene calls are TRBV7-8 and TRBJ2-7; unclear D gene. Germline V gives CDR1 SGHVS, CDR2 FQNEAQ. The CDR3 consists of 14 residues. With 3 bases removed from V and 6 bases from J, the gap between germline ends came to 15 bases. The CDR3: CASSLYEANSEQYV. The CDR3 DNA reads as TGTGCCAGCAGCTTGTATGAAGCGAACAGCGAGCAGTACGTC.

The rearrangement uses TRBV6-6 and TRBJ1-1; 8 positions agree with TRBD1. Germline trimming cut 10 bases from V and 3 bases from J; bases unmatched to any gene: 13. This CDR3 has 15 amino acids. Germline V CDR1 and CDR2: MNHNY, SVGAGI (reference sequence). In DNA form, the CDR3 reads TGTGCCACTGAGACAGGGGCGTCTCTTTACACTGAAGCTTTCTTT. Encoded protein: CATETGASLYTEAFF.

The chain carries TRBV28 and TRBJ2-7, with unresolved D. CDR1 MDHEN and CDR2 SYDVKM come from the germline V gene. The CDR3 is made up of 15 amino acids. Deletions cut 1 base from V and 3 bases from J, with 13 bases between. In nucleotides, the CDR3 is TGTGCCAGCAGTTTATCCGACGGCCAGTTCTACGAGCAGTACTTC. Translated: CASSLSDGQFYEQYF.

This chain joins TRBV6-6 and TRBJ2-3; D possibly corresponds to TRBD1 (6 bases). V was pared by 4 bases and J by 2 bases, with 7 bases between. The CDR3 is 13 amino acids. Per germline, CDR1 MNHNY and CDR2 SVGAGI (reference sequence). The CDR3: CASSWGPTDTQYF. CDR3 nucleotide sequence: TGTGCCAGCAGTTGGGGGCCCACAGATACGCAGTATTTT.